This record concerns one T cell receptor (beta chain) sequence. The sample comes from a study of blood T cell repertoires in COVID-19. About the study: Sources were T cells, B-cell-depleted T cells, or PBMCs; the material itself was cDNA or gDNA.

Original methodology: Using reference gene primer amplification, nucleated cell counts were estimated. The repertoire was sequenced with immunoSEQ multiplex PCR; TCRdb's copy has only in-frame clones and lacks some. V, J and clone size derive from that table, while D and trimming were established from the DNA sequence. This sample has roughly 13,000 clones, with around 85% found just once. Between the trimmed V and J ends, which lost 2 bases and 3 bases, there was a span of 11 bases. The CDR3 extends over 15 amino acids. Germline lookup yields CDR1 MNHEY and CDR2 SVGEGT. Material: peripheral blood. The clonotype was recovered from a human donor with active COVID-19. The donor label of this sample is uncertain. The V and J genes are TRBV6-2 or TRBV6-3 and TRBJ1-5; D may be TRBD1 (5 bases). CDR3 sequence (DNA): TGTGCCAGCAGTTACGTACAGGCCCACAATCAGCCCCAGCATTTT. Amino acid sequence: CASSYVQAHNQPQHF.